This entry describes one T cell receptor (beta chain). The source of the sample is a study of CD4 and CD8 cells across lung adenocarcinoma regions. The germline CDR1 and CDR2 sequences are SGHAT and FQNNGV. V was shortened by 1 base and J by 4 bases, with 8 bases between the two germline ends. The CDR3 has 14 amino acids. TCRdb re-derived calls from the PCR reads in MiXCR, one entry per CDR3 protein. This sample has about 10,000 distinct CDR3 sequences, with 35% to 60% found just once. This TCR came from a male donor with lung adenocarcinoma. The CD4 and CD8 labels of this study may be unreliable. Sequencing was performed on CD8+ T cells from the margin of a lung tumor. The rearrangement links TRBV11-2 to TRBJ1-3, with D possibly being TRBD1 (6 bases). The CDR3 here is CASSLGTVGNTIYF. In DNA, the CDR3 is TGTGCCAGCAGCTTAGGGACAGTCGGAAACACCATATATTTT.